This TCR beta chain stems from a study of T cell repertoires in cytomegalovirus infection (dated by TCRdb to between 2019 and 2020). Study-wide context: Recently identified HLA-C-restricted CMV epitopes, whose presentation resists viral immunomodulation, were targeted by peptide stimulations together with well-studied HLA-B-restricted epitopes. Donor HLA type was relevant to the analysis, as public TCR beta signatures indicated carriage of CMV infection together with the matching HLA type.

The sample's treatment or condition, from its label and the paper: in vitro stimulation with specific CMV peptide epitopes to enrich CMV-specific T cells. Sequencing instrument: Illumina HiSeq 1500. TCRdb handled the public reads itself, with Q25 trimming in fastp and clone calling in MiXCR, and kept productive beta chains. Here each entry gathers all rows of one CDR3 protein and keeps the most common genes and DNA. Present in this sample are roughly 800,000 distinct CDR3 sequences, almost 30% of which were seen just once. Clones ranked in the top ten supply roughly 14% of the sample. Comments on this clonotype: Its target antigen remains unknown. Within one base of it there is no much larger clone, and no base qualities were kept.

Broader findings and caveats from the paper: Carriers of CMV infection plus the relevant HLA type were discriminated by the cumulative frequency of public TCR beta family members in the study cohort and in an independent 352-donor cohort. In the ex vivo response, HLA-C-restricted CMV-specific TCR beta clonotypes were dominant, and in two of eight donors the single most frequent clonotype came from this HLA-C-restricted group.

This clonotype was obtained from a human donor in good health (CMV status not recorded). Some clones in this sample may be carry-over from other donors' samples. The specimen comprised cultured CD8+ T cells from PBMCs, sampled from culture after CMV antigen stimulation.

The bases are TGTGCCAGCAGCGAGACAGGGGGCCATCAGCCCCAGCATTTT. It translates to CASSETGGHQPQHF. Recombination connected TRBV7-6 to TRBJ1-5; 10 bases in the junction line up with TRBD1. Via the germline V gene, CDR1 is SGHVS and CDR2 FNYEAQ. From the cysteine through the phenylalanine, the CDR3 covers 14 amino acids. Just the 42-base CDR3 DNA is kept, in frame starting at base 1. Trimming leaves V shorter by 5 bases and J shorter by 5 bases, with the junction holding 3 bases beyond the gene matches.